This TCR beta chain originates from a study of blood T cell repertoires in COVID-19. The count of this clone is one. Using immunoSEQ multiplex PCR, the repertoire was profiled, and TCRdb retains in-frame clones only, with some absent. This table has 65,000 to 70,000 clones, about 86% appearing once. The CDR3 spans 13 residues. Germline lookup yields CDR1 MNHNS and CDR2 SASEGT. The ends lost 2 bases at V and 5 bases at J; junction bases unmatched: 2. The sample taken for sequencing was peripheral blood. The sequence came from a woman aged 60-75 years with acute or convalescent COVID-19. The gene calls are TRBV6-1 and TRBJ2-7; 8 bases agree with TRBD1. CDR3 bases: TGTGCCAGCAGTGAAACCAGGGGGCACGAGCAGTACTTC. Encoded protein: CASSETRGHEQYF.